The T cell receptor (beta chain) under discussion was sequenced for a study of cytomegalovirus exposure and HLA in healthy donors (dated by TCRdb to about 2017). Broadly, across the study: According to an earlier analysis of 587 of the donors, some 180 million T cells yielded roughly 110 million unique TCR beta sequences and more than 250 Gb of sequence data. An early release covering roughly 640 HLA-typed donors comprised 250 to 350 gigabases of sequencing data and 85 million or so unique TCR sequences. The genetic ancestry cluster associated with self-reported Caucasian donors included roughly 84% of the 398 genotyped donors. The study aimed to test whether cataloging public T cell receptors could reveal signatures of past pathogen exposure. The study used immunosequencing to profile the T cell repertoires of about 670 subjects and linked those repertoires to cytomegalovirus serostatus. Along with the approximately 620-subject first cohort, a separate validation cohort of over 90 different subjects was used. To predict cytomegalovirus infection status, the study combined high-throughput TCR immunosequencing, statistical association of individual TCRs with disease status, and machine learning. A later analysis re-analyzed previously published TCR beta repertoires from approximately 670 donors and added high-resolution HLA genotyping to study TCR occurrence patterns. Rather than drawing on any new phenotypic data, the later analysis identified candidate immune exposures from TCR beta sequences and the way those sequences occurred across donors. An earlier analysis of around 580 of the donors used high-throughput TCR beta sequencing to judge whether each TCR beta V gene segment behaved as functional or pseudogenic. Donor age, sex, ethnicity and CMV serostatus were compiled together with the repertoire data. A later genetic analysis used genome-wide SNP genotypes for about 60% of the 666 donors, treating that subset as a discovery cohort. Every discovery cohort repertoire had been produced on one sequencing platform. Class I and class II HLA loci were covered by the typing at four-digit resolution. Typing coverage varied by locus: about 629-640 donors for A, B, C, DRB1 and DQB1; roughly 560 for DQA1; approximately 610 for DPA1; under 490 for DPB1. Because of strong linkage in the cohort, roughly five DR-DQ haplotypes were treated as single units for association and clustering. Among a few hundred genotyped donors of the cohort, an average of roughly 240,000 unique TCR beta nucleotide sequences were sequenced per donor, about a sixth of them non-productive.

Library preparation was by the immunoSEQ multiplex PCR assay. For the multiplex PCR, a mixture combining 60 forward primers for TCR Vbeta segments and 13 reverse primers for TCR Jbeta segments was used. A multiplex PCR assay on genomic DNA amplified the CDR3 region of rearranged TCR beta genes. The amplified TCR beta libraries were sequenced on the Illumina HiSeq System as 87-base-pair reads. The source study handled its data this way. In a later analysis, tens of millions of unique TCR beta chains were counted across the 666 repertoires, and about 9.9 million of these chains were shared by at least two donors. A nearest-neighbor algorithm error-corrected the raw reads and collapsed the reads into unique sequences, merging closely related sequences to remove PCR and sequencing errors. To assign V, D and J gene segments, CDR3 sequences were aligned to IMGT reference sequences. Each retained sequence needed at least a six-nucleotide match to both a V gene segment and a J gene segment. A rearrangement was called productive if the CDR3 had no stop codons and remained in frame with V and J, and every other rearrangement was called non-productive. CDR3 was defined according to IMGT convention as the region running from the second conserved V-encoded cysteine to the conserved J-encoded phenylalanine. The earlier analysis of roughly 590 of the donors excluded sequences that lacked an unambiguous match to a single V gene segment. In an earlier analysis of 587 of the donors, V segments were called functional above 56.7% productive rearrangements and were called segregating when the between-donor standard deviation exceeded 5%. A statistical classification framework was developed to diagnose cytomegalovirus status using the catalog of TCR beta chain sequences. A later analysis assigned V and J genes by comparing TCR nucleotide sequences with IMGT/GENE-DB human TR gene sequences. In a later analysis, CDR3 sequences and most-parsimonious VDJ recombination scenarios were assigned using the TCRdist pipeline. In a later analysis, every TCR beta chain was defined by the combination of its CDR3 amino acid sequence and its V-gene family, and reads without a unique V-gene family were dropped. As a way to deal with suspected cross-contamination and a sequencing artifact, a later analysis dropped 500 to 700 nucleotide sequences that were highly shared and had low generation probability. In a later analysis, a clonal expansion index was calculated for each public chain from normalized within-repertoire ranks of inferred template counts. A later analysis computed generation probabilities with a VDJ recombination model fitted to out-of-frame rearrangements, and checked the results against IGoR. In a later analysis, hypergeometric tests were used to score TCR-TCR, TCR-HLA and TCR-CMV co-occurrence, with a repertoire-size bias correction applied to TCR pairs. In a later analysis, false discovery rates were estimated by permuting HLA or CMV assignments 20 times. In a later analysis, co-occurring TCRs were grouped with DBSCAN, and TCRdist sequence similarity was added when clustering was performed within HLA-allele-positive subsets. Repertoires with fewer than 30,000 or more than 120,000 public chains were left out of co-occurrence clustering, as were five repertoires with anomalous nucleotide sharing. The table was pulled from immuneACCESS by TCRdb, which kept in-frame rearrangements only. Such tables lose some clones; where checked, under half of the loss comes from unresolved V genes, and the rest has no known cause. The V and J calls and clone size come from that table; D and trimming were worked out from the DNA. The sample's own table lists some 42,000 clones. Together, the top ten hold approximately 1.3% of the sample.

The paper's findings and limits, for the study overall: According to a later analysis, most CMV-associated TCR beta chains appeared to be HLA-restricted, and the HLA associations seemed to be driven largely by CMV exposure. Assigning TCR associations to individual alleles was difficult when HLA alleles, especially DR and DQ, strongly co-occurred. In a later analysis, more than 15,000 TCR beta sequences were associated with specific HLA alleles at a false discovery rate of 0.05. Some IMGT-functional V segments, including TRBV6-2 and TRBV6-3, could not be distinguished by the 87-base-pair reads and were therefore excluded. Linkage disequilibrium might explain the correlated functional status among segregating V segments, but an unknown experimental factor could not be excluded. Sequencing depth was assumed to be roughly uniform across donors in the presence/absence analyses, though that assumption may not hold. Because HLA typing was unavailable for some donors at each locus, only the typed subset was used in association tests. Most TCR sequences were observed very rarely across donors, whereas some public TCRs were present in many individuals. A later analysis reported that several top co-occurrence clusters appeared linked to parvovirus B19, influenza, CMV and Epstein-Barr virus. A cluster of highly shared sequence variants was judged likely to represent a technical artifact of the sequencing pipeline. Compared with equally common non-associated chains, HLA-associated TCR beta chains in a later analysis were more clonally expanded and had lower generation probabilities. Compared with the roughly 700-donor mean, donors in an Asian-associated ancestry cluster had fewer N-insertions in productive TCRs, according to a later genetic analysis. In the study, 150 to 200 TCR beta chains were listed as associated with cytomegalovirus. A further reported finding was that TCR beta sequences accurately predicted the HLA-A and HLA-B alleles for most subjects in the first cohort. A later analysis found that TCR association rates varied across HLA loci, with DRB1 alleles showing the most associated TCRs and HLA-C alleles the fewest. In this cohort, only TCR beta chains were sequenced, and detectable features were limited by the absence of alpha or paired-chain data. According to the authors, the approach could potentially be generalized to other disease states and immunological phenotypes. In an earlier analysis of over 550 of the donors, most TCR beta V segments were observed in productive rearrangements about 87% or about 30% of the time, broadly matching IMGT annotations. Three of the identified cytomegalovirus-associated TCR beta chains were confirmed in vitro to be specific for cytomegalovirus antigens. In a later genetic analysis, a missense DCLRE1C variant was associated with V-gene and J-gene trimming of TCR beta chains, and the association was replicated in an independent cohort. Immune exposure information for the cohort was limited to CMV serostatus. The classifier was reported to diagnose cytomegalovirus status with high specificity and sensitivity in both the original and validation cohorts. Because counts were too low, about 18 rarely observed V segments, including chromosome 9 orphons, were left out of the earlier analysis of some 600 of the donors.

In total, approximately 610 healthy bone marrow donors made up the cohort. All cohort members were sampled while nominally healthy, although unrecorded immune exposures were likely present. The donor tested CMV seronegative and was one of the 352 seronegative cohort members. Each donor provided a peripheral blood sample, and peripheral blood mononuclear cells were used for TCR beta sequencing. Genomic DNA extraction from the blood cell samples was performed with the Qiagen DNeasy Blood Extraction Kit. CDR1 and CDR2 are read off the germline V gene (reference sequence) as MNHNY and SVGAGI. The CDR3 spans 15 residues, from the cysteine through the phenylalanine. Only CDR3 DNA is held: 45 bases, read in frame from base 1. Germline trimming amounts to 0 bases on V and 6 bases on J, with 6 as the count of junction bases outside the gene matches. As to this clone: Its antigen has not been determined.

The sample consisted of PBMCs. The chain was built from TRBV6-6 and TRBJ1-2; 8 middle bases align to TRBD1. This TCR was recovered from a man aged 25-45 years in good health and CMV-seronegative. For the CDR3, the sequence is CASSYSRQGSHGYTF. The sequenced DNA is TGTGCCAGCAGTTACTCCCGACAGGGGTCGCATGGCTACACCTTC.